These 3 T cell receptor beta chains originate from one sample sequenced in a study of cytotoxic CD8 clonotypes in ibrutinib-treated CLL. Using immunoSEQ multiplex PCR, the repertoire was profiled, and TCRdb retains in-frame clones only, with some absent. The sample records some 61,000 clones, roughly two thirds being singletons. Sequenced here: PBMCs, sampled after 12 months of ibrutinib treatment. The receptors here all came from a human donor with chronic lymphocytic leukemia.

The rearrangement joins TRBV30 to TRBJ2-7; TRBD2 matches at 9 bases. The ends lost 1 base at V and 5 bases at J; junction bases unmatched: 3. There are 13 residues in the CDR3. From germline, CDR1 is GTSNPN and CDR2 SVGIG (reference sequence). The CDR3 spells CAWSGGGGDEQYF. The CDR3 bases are TGTGCCTGGAGTGGCGGCGGGGGGGACGAGCAGTACTTC.

As DNA, the CDR3 is TGTGCCAGCAGCGCTGATGTAGGCTCCTACAATGAGCAGTTCTTC. This encodes CASSADVGSYNEQFF. The chain links TRBV7-9 to TRBJ2-1; D call uncertain. V dropped 5 bases and J dropped 0 bases, with 11 bases sitting between them. CDR1 and CDR2 from the germline V gene are SEHNR and FQNEAQ (reference sequence). This CDR3 region has 15 residues.

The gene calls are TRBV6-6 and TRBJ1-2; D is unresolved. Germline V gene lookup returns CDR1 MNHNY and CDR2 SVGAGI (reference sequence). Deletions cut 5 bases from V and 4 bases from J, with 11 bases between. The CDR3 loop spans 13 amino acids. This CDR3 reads CASSGGRVYGYTF. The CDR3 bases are TGTGCCAGCAGTGGAGGGAGGGTCTATGGCTACACCTTC.